This T cell receptor beta chain was identified during a study of breast tumors, draining lymph nodes, adjacent tissues. The study's findings and limits: Tumor and nontumor repertoires were significantly more similar in luminal-like than in basal-like breast cancer. The lymph node origin of tumor T cells was framed as consistent with a hypothesis, not demonstrated. The data were judged consistent with most tumor T cells coming from lymph node and expanding in tumor. Compared with lymph nodes, tumors were less diverse; compared with nontumor tissue, more.

This clonotype was seen at least ten times. Its antigen remains unidentified. TCRdb processed the multiplex PCR reads anew with MiXCR; each CDR3 protein has one entry. Of some 38,000 distinct CDR3 sequences listed, 36% were seen once; the top ten hold roughly a tenth. Deletions cut 7 bases from V and 2 bases from J, with 11 bases between. The CDR3 is 14 amino acids. Per the germline V gene, CDR1 is SNHLY and CDR2 is FYNNEI. The rearrangement uses TRBV2 and TRBJ2-2, with D perhaps TRBD1 (6 bases). This TCR came from a female donor with breast cancer. Some clones in this sample may be carry-over from other donors' samples. Material for sequencing was breast tumor tissue. The CDR3 nucleotides read TGTGCCAGCAAAGGACAGATAAACACCGGGGAGCTGTTTTTT. Protein product: CASKGQINTGELFF.